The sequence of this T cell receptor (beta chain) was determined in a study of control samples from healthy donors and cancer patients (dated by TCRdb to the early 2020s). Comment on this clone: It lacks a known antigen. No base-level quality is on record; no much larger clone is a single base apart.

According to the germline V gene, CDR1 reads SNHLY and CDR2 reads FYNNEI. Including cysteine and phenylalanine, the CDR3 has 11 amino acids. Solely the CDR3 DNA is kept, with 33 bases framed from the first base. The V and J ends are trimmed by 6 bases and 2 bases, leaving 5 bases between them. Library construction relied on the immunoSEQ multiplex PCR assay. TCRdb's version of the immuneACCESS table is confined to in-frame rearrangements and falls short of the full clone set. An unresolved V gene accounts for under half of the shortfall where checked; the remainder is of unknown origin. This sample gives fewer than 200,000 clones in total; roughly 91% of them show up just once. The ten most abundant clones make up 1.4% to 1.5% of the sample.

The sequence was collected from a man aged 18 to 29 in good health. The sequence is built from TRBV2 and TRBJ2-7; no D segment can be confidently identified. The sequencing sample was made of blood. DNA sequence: TGTGCCAGCAGAGCCGCCTACGAGCAGTACTTC. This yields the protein CASRAAYEQYF.